The rows below give T cell receptor beta chains drawn from one sample of a study of T cells after yellow fever vaccination. MiXCR, run by TCRdb on the 5' RACE reads, gives a single entry per CDR3 protein. In the table there are roughly 310,000 distinct CDR3 sequences, roughly 3.5% of which are singletons. Source: PBMCs, taken on the day of the yellow fever booster vaccination. Every receptor here comes from a young man who received the YFV17D yellow fever vaccine. Both conserved end residues are part of each CDR3. A D gene is named only where the DNA matches it firmly. Clone size is given for some rows only: seen once, a few or many times, or a class if the clone is expanded.

DNA | CDR3 | J | D | V | size | length
TGCAGTGCTAGAGAACCGGGTCAGCCCCAGCATTTT | CSAREPGQPQHF | TRBJ1-5 | - | TRBV20-1 | many | 12
TGTGCCAGCAGCCAACTTCTCGGGAACACCGGGGAGCTGTTTTTT | CASSQLLGNTGELFF | TRBJ2-2 | - | TRBV14 | - | 15
TGTGCCAGTCAGGGGCGTGGCTATAGCAATCAGCCCCAGCATTTT | CASQGRGYSNQPQHF | TRBJ1-5 | - | TRBV19 | few | 15
TGTGCCAGCAGTTTGTCGGCAGACGATCAGCCCCAGCATTTT | CASSLSADDQPQHF | TRBJ1-5 | - | TRBV12-3/TRBV12-4 | - | 14
TGCGCCAGCAGTGAGTCTGCCCATGAGCAGTTCTTC | CASSESAHEQFF | TRBJ2-1 | - | TRBV10-2 | many | 12
TGTGCCAGCAGCCAAGATGGGAGCAATCAGCCCCAGCATTTT | CASSQDGSNQPQHF | TRBJ1-5 | - | TRBV4-2 | - | 14
TGTGCCAGCAGCTTTGGGCCTGGAAACACCATATATTTT | CASSFGPGNTIYF | TRBJ1-3 | - | TRBV7-9 | many | 13
TGTGCCAGCAGCTTACCTAGCGGGGGGCTAGATACGCAGTATTTT | CASSLPSGGLDTQYF | TRBJ2-3 | TRBD2 | TRBV7-9 | - | 15
TGTGCCAGCAGCGGGGGACAGGGCAGCTATGGCTACACCTTC | CASSGGQGSYGYTF | TRBJ1-2 | TRBD1 | TRBV7-2 | many | 14
TGTGCCAGCAGCTTCACGGGGGACAGCTCCTACTATGAGCAGTTCTTC | CASSFTGDSSYYEQFF | TRBJ2-1 | - | TRBV7-3 | - | 16
TGTGCCAGCAGCCAAGATGTAGCGGGGGCCCGCACAGATACGCAGTATTTT | CASSQDVAGARTDTQYF | TRBJ2-3 | TRBD2 | TRBV4-2 | few | 17
TGCGCCAGCAGCCAAGAAGGGCGGGGTGGCTACACCTTC | CASSQEGRGGYTF | TRBJ1-2 | - | TRBV4-1 | many | 13
TGTGCCAGCACCCTAAGGGGGCCTGGGGACGAGCAGTACTTC | CASTLRGPGDEQYF | TRBJ2-7 | TRBD1 | TRBV6-5 | many | 14
TGTGCCAGCTGCCGAGCGGGACTCTCCTACGAGCAGTACTTC | CASCRAGLSYEQYF | TRBJ2-7 | TRBD2 | TRBV6-6 | - | 14
TGTGCCAGCAGTTCTGGGACAGGGGGCTTTGGTGGCTACACCTTC | CASSSGTGGFGGYTF | TRBJ1-2 | TRBD1 | TRBV5-6 | - | 15
TGTGCCAGCGGAAGACAACAGGGGATCCTTAATCAGCCCCAGCATTTT | CASGRQQGILNQPQHF | TRBJ1-5 | TRBD1 | TRBV6-1 | - | 16
TGTGCCAGCAGCTTAACAGCAGGGACTAATTCACCCCTCCACTTT | CASSLTAGTNSPLHF | TRBJ1-6 | - | TRBV7-3 | many | 15
TGTGCCAGCAGTCCCCCGCGACAGGGGACTGGAGATACGCAGTATTTT | CASSPPRQGTGDTQYF | TRBJ2-3 | TRBD1 | TRBV12-3/TRBV12-4 | many | 16
TGCGCCAGCAGCTGGGGTTCTAGGTCCAATGAGCAGTTCTTC | CASSWGSRSNEQFF | TRBJ2-1 | - | TRBV4-3 | many | 14
TGTGCCAGCACCCACCGGGACAGTCCCTACGAGCAGTACTTC | CASTHRDSPYEQYF | TRBJ2-7 | TRBD1 | TRBV28 | few | 14
TGTGCCAGCAGTGAAATAGGAGGGGGGGTCAATCAGCCCCAGCATTTT | CASSEIGGGVNQPQHF | TRBJ1-5 | - | TRBV6-1 | many | 16
TGTGCCAGCAGTTATGTCCTACTAGCGGGGGGGGTCATGAATGAGCAGTTCTTC | CASSYVLLAGGVMNEQFF | TRBJ2-1 | TRBD2 | TRBV6-6 | few | 18
TGTGCCATCAGTGAGGTTCCCGCGGCGTCTGGCTACACCTTC | CAISEVPAASGYTF | TRBJ1-2 | - | TRBV10-3 | few | 14
TGTGCCAGCAGCCCGTGGACAGGGAGTGGGGCCAACGTCCTGACTTTC | CASSPWTGSGANVLTF | TRBJ2-6 | TRBD1 | TRBV5-4 | - | 16
TGTGCCAGCAGCCCCACCGGGGGCGAGGACTATGGCTACACCTTC | CASSPTGGEDYGYTF | TRBJ1-2 | - | TRBV7-3 | many | 15
TGTGCCAGCAGTTTGGGCGGCGTCTACGAGCAGTACTTC | CASSLGGVYEQYF | TRBJ2-7 | - | TRBV27 | many | 13
TGTGCCAGCAGTGACCTTGTTCGTGATTGCGACACTGAAGCTTTCTTT | CASSDLVRDCDTEAFF | TRBJ1-1 | - | TRBV6-4 | few | 16
TGTGCCAGCTCACCACGGCAGGGCGGCAATGAGCAGTTCTTC | CASSPRQGGNEQFF | TRBJ2-1 | - | TRBV18 | - | 14
TGCGCCAGCAGCTTGGGACAGTCTGGAGGGGAGCTGTTTTTT | CASSLGQSGGELFF | TRBJ2-2 | - | TRBV5-1 | many | 14
TGTGCCAGCAGCCATACGAACAGCGATGAAAAACTGTTTTTT | CASSHTNSDEKLFF | TRBJ1-4 | - | TRBV3-1 | few | 14
TGTGCCAGCAGCTTGGTTCCTGCGGCAGTCTATGATTCACCCCTCCACTTT | CASSLVPAAVYDSPLHF | TRBJ1-6 | - | TRBV5-6 | - | 17
TGTGCCAGCTCACCCCGGCCAGGGTCCAATCAGCCCCAGCATTTT | CASSPRPGSNQPQHF | TRBJ1-5 | - | TRBV18 | many | 15
TGTGCCAGCAGCTCTAGCCAGGGGATATTTGGCTACACCTTC | CASSSSQGIFGYTF | TRBJ1-2 | - | TRBV11-2 | few | 14
TGTGCCAGCAGTGATAGTGGCGACTCTGGAAACACCATATATTTT | CASSDSGDSGNTIYF | TRBJ1-3 | - | TRBV25-1 | - | 15
TGTGCCAGCAGCTTAGTTGGGACAGGGTTATTTGGCAGGAACACCGGGGAGCTGTTTTTT | CASSLVGTGLFGRNTGELFF | TRBJ2-2 | TRBD1 | TRBV7-6 | few | 20
TGCGCCAGCAGCGCCGGGACAGGCCTTAATGAAAAACTGTTTTTT | CASSAGTGLNEKLFF | TRBJ1-4 | TRBD1 | TRBV5-1 | many | 15
TGTGCCAGCCGGGACCCCGCCACGAACGGGGAGCTGTTTTTT | CASRDPATNGELFF | TRBJ2-2 | - | TRBV9 | many | 14
TGTGCCAGCTCACGTCAAAGGACGGGACAGCAAAACACTGAAGCTTTCTTT | CASSRQRTGQQNTEAFF | TRBJ1-1 | TRBD1 | TRBV18 | few | 17
TGCGCCAGCAGTGCCGGGGTAAATATGAACACTGAAGCTTTCTTT | CASSAGVNMNTEAFF | TRBJ1-1 | - | TRBV10-1 | - | 15
TGTGCCATCAAGTCTGCGGCGAGCTCCTACAATGAGCAGTTCTTC | CAIKSAASSYNEQFF | TRBJ2-1 | - | TRBV10-3 | few | 15
TGCGCCAGCAGCTTGGCTCGGGTAGCAGATACGCAGTATTTT | CASSLARVADTQYF | TRBJ2-3 | - | TRBV5-1 | many | 14
TGTGCCAGCAGCGTGGACTATTATGAAGCTTTCTTT | CASSVDYYEAFF | TRBJ1-1 | - | TRBV5-4 | many | 12
TGTGCCAGCAGCGTCCACCCCGCAGATACGCAGTATTTT | CASSVHPADTQYF | TRBJ2-3 | - | TRBV9 | many | 13
TGTGCCAGCAGCTTCCGTACGAACACCGGGGAGCTGTTTTTT | CASSFRTNTGELFF | TRBJ2-2 | - | TRBV11-2 | many | 14
TGTGCCAGCAGCCCTGGGACAGACTTTAGCACAGATACGCAGTATTTT | CASSPGTDFSTDTQYF | TRBJ2-3 | TRBD1 | TRBV7-9 | many | 16
TGCGCCAGCAGCTTGGGGGACACAGGGAACGAGCAGTACTTC | CASSLGDTGNEQYF | TRBJ2-7 | - | TRBV5-1 | many | 14
TGTGCCAGCAGTTGGGGACAGGTTAACTATGGCTACACCTTC | CASSWGQVNYGYTF | TRBJ1-2 | TRBD1 | TRBV6-5 | - | 14
TGTGCCAGCAGCTTGGACAGAAGATCTGGAAACACCATATATTTT | CASSLDRRSGNTIYF | TRBJ1-3 | - | TRBV5-6 | - | 15
TGTGCCATCGGCAGGGGGGGTACCACCGGGGAGCTGTTTTTT | CAIGRGGTTGELFF | TRBJ2-2 | - | TRBV10-3 | many | 14
TGCGCCAGCAGCCAAGATCTCCCCACCGGGGAGCTGTTTTTT | CASSQDLPTGELFF | TRBJ2-2 | - | TRBV4-3 | - | 14
TGTGCCAGCAGTTTCCGCGGGGGGGAAGAGACCCAGTACTTC | CASSFRGGEETQYF | TRBJ2-5 | TRBD2 | TRBV12-3/TRBV12-4 | many | 14
TGCGCCAGCAGCGGGACAGGGACTAGCTCTGGAAACACCATATATTTT | CASSGTGTSSGNTIYF | TRBJ1-3 | TRBD1 | TRBV5-1 | many | 16
TGTGCCAGCAGCTGGGGAGGAGGTGACCCGGCATCAGATACGCAGTATTTT | CASSWGGGDPASDTQYF | TRBJ2-3 | - | TRBV7-9 | - | 17
TGCAGTGCTAAGGGGGGGCAAGAGACCCAGTACTTC | CSAKGGQETQYF | TRBJ2-5 | - | TRBV20-1 | many | 12